Presented here are 10 T cell receptor beta chains from one specimen sequenced in a study of blood T cell repertoires in COVID-19. Libraries were prepared by immunoSEQ multiplex PCR; TCRdb keeps only in-frame clonotypes and omits some of them. Of 200,000 to 250,000 clones listed, about four fifths are singletons. The specimen was PBMCs or T cells enriched from blood (not recorded which). These TCRs come from a woman in her forties who had been exposed to COVID-19.

This chain uses TRBV5-1 with TRBJ2-2; 8 nucleotides line up with TRBD2. Germline V CDR1 and CDR2: SGHRS, YFSETQ. J gave up 6 bases and V 3 bases, and 7 bases lay outside the gene matches. The CDR3 is 15 residues long. The CDR3 spells CASSSEVLAAGELFF. The CDR3 coding sequence is TGCGCCAGCAGCTCGGAGGTACTAGCGGCCGGGGAGCTGTTTTTT.

This chain links TRBV19 with TRBJ1-5, with D possibly TRBD1 on 5 matching bases. V was clipped by 7 bases and J by 3 bases, with 16 bases between them. This CDR3 region has 15 residues. CDR1 is LNHDA, CDR2 SQIVND, per germline (reference sequence). CDR3 residues: CASTPSDRNNQPQHF. The DNA for the CDR3 is TGTGCCAGTACCCCCAGTGACAGAAACAATCAGCCCCAGCATTTT.

The chain carries TRBV7-8 and TRBJ2-3; D unresolved. CDR3 size: 12 residues. V lost 4 bases, J lost 1 base, and 3 bases lay in between. Per the germline V gene, CDR1 is SGHVS and CDR2 is FQNEAQ. The CDR3 sequence is CASSSRTDTQYF. The CDR3 bases are TGTGCCAGCAGCTCTCGCACAGATACGCAGTATTTT. Complete variable domain (other parts from reference TRBV7-8 and TRBJ2-3): GAGVSQSPRYKVAKRGQDVALRCDPISGHVSLFWYQQALGQGPEFLTYFQNEAQLDKSGLPSDRFFAERPEGSVSTLKIQRTQQEDSAVYLCASSSRTDTQYFGPGTRLTVL.

V usage is TRBV6-5 and J usage is TRBJ1-1; 7 nucleotides match TRBD1. The CDR3 contains 13 residues. The V segment lost 0 bases and the J segment 13 bases; nucleotides outside the gene matches: 8. Germline V gene lookup returns CDR1 MNHEY and CDR2 SVGAGI. Here the CDR3 reads CASSYSGTENIFF. The CDR3 DNA sequence: TGTGCCAGCAGTTACTCGGGGACAGAAAACATTTTCTTT.

This chain links TRBV28 with TRBJ1-1, with D perhaps matching TRBD1 (5 bases). The CDR3 extends over 13 amino acids. Germline values: CDR1 MDHEN, CDR2 SYDVKM. Trimming removed 10 bases at V and 1 base at J, with 13 bases between. This CDR3 reads CATAPTANTEAFF. CDR3 nucleotide sequence: TGTGCCACCGCCCCGACAGCGAACACTGAAGCTTTCTTT.

This chain joins TRBV28 and TRBJ1-2, with 9 bases identical to TRBD1. Germline V CDR1 and CDR2: MDHEN, SYDVKM. The CDR3 has 14 residues. J gave up 6 bases and V 4 bases, and 6 bases lay outside the gene matches. The CDR3 spells CASSWTGANDGYTF. The CDR3 DNA reads TGTGCCAGCAGTTGGACAGGGGCGAATGATGGCTACACCTTC.

The V gene is TRBV20-1, the J gene TRBJ2-1, with D unresolved. The germline V and J ends were trimmed by 6 bases and 7 bases, with 10 bases remaining between them. Germline V gene sequence: CDR1 DFQATT, CDR2 SNEGSKA (reference sequence). The CDR3 has 11 residues. The CDR3 spells CSAYLKNEQFF. Written as DNA, the CDR3 is TGCAGTGCCTACCTCAAAAATGAGCAGTTCTTC.

This sequence joins TRBV7-9 and TRBJ1-2, with a possible D match to TRBD1 (6 bases). The CDR3 consists of 16 residues. Trimming removed 5 bases from V and 5 bases from J, with 21 bases in between. Germline V gene sequence: CDR1 SEHNR, CDR2 FQNEAQ (reference sequence). CDR3 nucleotide sequence: TGTGCCAGCAGCAAACAGGGAATCGGGTGGGCTTATGGCTACACCTTC. Its translation: CASSKQGIGWAYGYTF.

This chain uses TRBV27 with TRBJ1-2, with D possibly matching TRBD1 (6 bases). The CDR3 is 18 residues long. Between the trimmed V and J ends, which lost 5 bases and 2 bases, there was a span of 24 bases. The V gene's germline CDR1 is MNHEY and CDR2 SMNVEV (reference sequence). CDR3 residues: CASSTIGGESSLNYGYTF. The CDR3 DNA reads TGTGCCAGCAGTACCATAGGGGGTGAATCATCGCTGAACTATGGCTACACCTTC.

This chain uses TRBV15 with TRBJ2-7, with 8 nucleotides matching TRBD1. The germline V gene encodes CDR1 LNHNV and CDR2 YYDKDF (reference sequence). The CDR3 has 15 residues. V gave up 5 bases and J gave up 6 bases; unmatched junction bases: 12. CDR3: CATSERRSGGGEQYF. The CDR3 DNA follows: TGTGCCACCAGCGAAAGAAGATCAGGGGGCGGCGAGCAGTACTTC.